Below are 9 T cell receptor beta chains sequenced from a single sample in a study of HIV-infected patients and healthy controls. MiXCR, run by TCRdb on the 5' RACE reads, gives a single entry per CDR3 protein. Counted here are about 67,000 distinct CDR3 sequences, about 16% occurring once; the ten biggest clones make up under 6%. The sequencing input was CD4+ T cells from blood. The source is a human donor in good health.

At least ten counts were recorded for this clonotype. The rearrangement joins TRBV28 to TRBJ2-7; D uncertain. Per the germline V gene, CDR1 is MDHEN and CDR2 is SYDVKM. The V end was cut by 1 base, the J end by 7 bases, with 17 bases between. This CDR3 region has 15 residues. CDR3 nucleotides: TGTGCCAGCAGTTTATTTGGTACTGACCCCGAGGAGCAGTACTTC. Translation: CASSLFGTDPEEQYF.

The chain joins TRBV6-5 to TRBJ2-1, with 10 nucleotides matching TRBD2. CDR1 and CDR2 (germline): MNHEY, SVGAGI. V dropped 0 bases and J dropped 7; count of bases not matched to a gene: 9. The CDR3 spans 17 residues. DNA of the CDR3: TGTGCCAGCAGTTACTCGACCCTAGCGGGAGTCGGAAATGAGCAGTTCTTC. Translating gives CASSYSTLAGVGNEQFF.

There are a few counts of this clonotype. The rearrangement joins TRBV6-2 or TRBV6-3 to TRBJ2-1; possibly TRBD2 for D (6 bases). Germline V CDR1 and CDR2: MNHEY, SVGEGT. The CDR3 contains 15 residues. The V gene lost 6 bases and the J gene lost 3 bases, with 15 bases spanning the gap. This CDR3 is CASRPTAGSYNEQFF. CDR3 coding DNA: TGTGCCAGCAGGCCTACTGCCGGGAGCTACAATGAGCAGTTCTTC.

The CDR3 coding sequence is TGTGCCAGCAGTTACGCGGGCAGGGGTCCTGAAGCTTTCTTT. Translating it yields CASSYAGRGPEAFF. The V gene is TRBV6-5, the J gene TRBJ1-1; tentative D call: TRBD1 (6 bases). The CDR3 has 14 residues. Trimming left V 2 bases short and J 6 bases short, with 13 bases between. Germline values: CDR1 MNHEY, CDR2 SVGAGI.

This clonotype was counted between two and nine times. This chain links TRBV2 with TRBJ2-5; D is perhaps TRBD2 (5 bases). This CDR3 region has 17 residues. Germline V gene data show CDR1 as SNHLY and CDR2 as FYNNEI. V lost 7 bases to trimming and J lost 7 bases, with 28 bases between them. This CDR3 is CASTPSQGGRQMGTQYF. The CDR3 DNA reads TGTGCCAGCACCCCGTCGCAAGGAGGCCGCCAAATGGGGACCCAGTACTTC.

This clonotype has ten or more counts. The chain combines TRBV4-1 with TRBJ2-6; no definite D call. This CDR3 is 17 amino acids long. Germline CDR1 reads MGHRA; CDR2 reads YSYEKL. V shed 4 bases and J shed 0 bases, with 13 bases lying between them. CDR3 in DNA: TGCGCCAGCAGCCCAGCCGGGTTCAGCTCTGGGGCCAACGTCCTGACTTTC. Translation gives CASSPAGFSSGANVLTF.

This chain links TRBV18 with TRBJ1-1; 10 bases agree with TRBD1. From germline, CDR1 is KGHSH and CDR2 LQKENI. CDR3 length: 13 residues. V shed 5 bases, J shed 8 bases, and the junction held 5 bases outside the gene matches. The CDR3 bases are TGTGCCAGCTCATCGGGACAGGGGCCAGAAGCTTTCTTT. This sequence encodes CASSSGQGPEAFF.

This clonotype showed up many times. The chain combines TRBV14 with TRBJ2-1; TRBD2 matches at 7 bases. Germline CDR1 reads SGHDN; CDR2 reads FVKESK. V was clipped by 10 bases and J by 7 bases; unmatched bases: 13. CDR3 length equals 14 residues. CDR3 bases: TGTGCCACCAGGCCTAGCGGCGCCGGGAATGAGCAGTTCTTC. Translating gives CATRPSGAGNEQFF.

The sample holds many counts of this clonotype. This chain links TRBV20-1 with TRBJ1-6; no clear D. The CDR3 loop spans 13 amino acids. In germline, CDR1 is DFQATT, CDR2 SNEGSKA (reference sequence). The V end was cut by 0 bases, the J end by 8 bases, with 8 bases between. CDR3 sequence reads: CSAREHSDSPLHF. The CDR3 bases are TGCAGTGCTAGAGAACACTCGGATTCACCCCTCCACTTT.